What follows are 16 T cell receptor beta chains derived from one specimen sequenced in a study of technical replicates of blood from a handful of donors. The data were produced by immunoSEQ multiplex PCR, yet TCRdb's version contains in-frame clones alone and is incomplete. The sample holds 65,000 to 95,000 clones; around 97% are singletons and the top ten take approximately 0.2%. The source material was T cells isolated from PBMCs. Every receptor here comes from a human donor in good health.

Here the CDR3 reads CAWSLSERGAGTQYF. The CDR3 nucleotides read TGTGCCTGGAGTCTTTCTGAGCGGGGGGCGGGTACGCAGTATTTT. The chain links TRBV30 to TRBJ2-3; 9 bases are shared with TRBD2. Germline CDR1 and CDR2: GTSNPN and SVGIG (reference sequence). J gave up 8 bases and V 2 bases, and 11 bases lay outside the gene matches. This CDR3 spans 15 amino acids.

This rearrangement joins TRBV12-2 to TRBJ2-5; the tabulated D call, TRBD2, remains unverified against the DNA. TRBV12-2 is a known pseudogene. CDR3 length: 13 amino acids. DNA of the CDR3: TGTGCAAGTCGCTTAGGTGGAGGGGAGACCCAGTACTTC. It specifies CASRLGGGETQYF.

The V gene is TRBV5-1, the J gene TRBJ1-1; the D is unclear. Germline V gene lookup returns CDR1 SGHRS and CDR2 YFSETQ. CDR3 length: 13 residues. V dropped 5 bases and J dropped 1 base, with 9 bases sitting between them. This CDR3 reads CASRHTANTEAFF. As DNA, the CDR3 is TGCGCCAGCAGGCATACAGCGAACACTGAAGCTTTCTTT. The entire variable domain, with the rest obtained from reference TRBV5-1 and TRBJ1-1, is as follows: KAGVTQTPRYLIKTRGQQVTLSCSPISGHRSVSWYQQTPGQGLQFLFEYFSETQRNKGNFPGRFSGRQFSNSRSEMNVSTLELGDSALYLCASRHTANTEAFFGQGTRLTVV.

The chain uses TRBV6-1 and TRBJ2-7; a possible D gene is TRBD1 (6 bases). CDR1 and CDR2 from the germline V gene are MNHNS and SASEGT. Trimming removed 0 bases from V and 0 bases from J, with 9 bases in between. The CDR3 loop spans 15 amino acids. The CDR3 DNA sequence: TGTGCCAGCAGTGAAGCCCCGACAGGCTCCTACGAGCAGTACTTC. Protein: CASSEAPTGSYEQYF.

The rearrangement links TRBV4-1 to TRBJ2-7; no clear D. V shed 0 bases and J shed 1 base, with 7 bases lying between them. This CDR3 has 14 residues. Germline V gene sequence: CDR1 MGHRA, CDR2 YSYEKL. For the CDR3, the DNA is TGCGCCAGCAGCCAAGATATGGAGTCCTACGAGCAGTACTTC. Amino acids: CASSQDMESYEQYF.

This chain connects TRBV6-1 to TRBJ2-7; D possibly corresponds to TRBD2 (5 bases). The germline CDR1 and CDR2 sequences are MNHNS and SASEGT. Trimming cost V 1 base and J 3 bases, with 16 bases left between them. This CDR3 region has 16 residues. The CDR3 coding sequence is TGTGCCAGCAGTGAAGGGGCGTCGGGGTCATTCTACGAGCAGTACTTC. Translated: CASSEGASGSFYEQYF.

The chain recombines TRBV18 with TRBJ1-3; D is uncertain. The length of the CDR3 is 15 residues. Germline V CDR1 and CDR2: KGHSH, LQKENI. Deletions cut 6 bases from V and 4 bases from J, with 16 bases between. CDR3 region: CASSTEGNSGNTIYF. CDR3 bases: TGTGCCAGCTCCACCGAGGGAAATTCCGGAAACACCATATATTTT.

V and J are TRBV6-5 and TRBJ1-5, with a weak D call TRBD1 (5 bases). With 8 bases removed from V and 11 bases from J, the gap between germline ends came to 13 bases. This CDR3 contains 11 residues. Germline V CDR1 and CDR2: MNHEY, SVGAGI. The CDR3 DNA reads TGTGCCAGCGGGATTTCGACAGCCCAGCATTTT. Protein product: CASGISTAQHF.

J is TRBJ2-1 and V is TRBV25-1; maybe TRBD2 (6 bases). The V gene's germline CDR1 is MGHDK and CDR2 SYGVNS. CDR3 length: 16 amino acids. V was cut by 1 base and J by 0 bases, with 10 bases left in between. The CDR3 sequence: CASSELAASSYNEQFF. In DNA form, the CDR3 reads TGTGCCAGCAGTGAATTAGCGGCGAGCTCCTACAATGAGCAGTTCTTC.

The chain has TRBV28 and TRBJ2-7, with 8 positions matching TRBD2. The CDR3 covers 14 residues. The germline V gene encodes CDR1 MDHEN and CDR2 SYDVKM. V gave up 2 bases and J gave up 6 bases; unmatched junction bases: 6. The CDR3 here is CASSLGPGGIEQYF. For the CDR3, the DNA is TGTGCCAGCAGTTTAGGCCCGGGGGGGATCGAGCAGTACTTC.

This chain connects TRBV6-1 to TRBJ2-1; 10 nucleotides match TRBD1. J lost 8 bases, V lost 1 base, and 8 bases had no gene match. The length of the CDR3 is 16 residues. Germline CDR1 reads MNHNS; CDR2 reads SASEGT. CDR3 protein: CASSEVGTGEGDEQFF. The CDR3 region has the DNA TGTGCCAGCAGTGAAGTAGGGACAGGGGAAGGGGATGAGCAGTTCTTC.

The chain employs TRBV19 and TRBJ1-4, with a tentative D call TRBD1 (5 bases). The V gene's germline CDR1 is LNHDA and CDR2 SQIVND (reference sequence). The CDR3 is 16 residues long. Trimming removed 0 bases at V and 8 bases at J, with 16 bases between. The CDR3 region is CASSIEGAGQREKLFF. The CDR3 nucleotides are TGTGCCAGTAGTATAGAAGGGGCAGGGCAGCGCGAAAAACTGTTTTTT.

The chain carries TRBV21-1 and TRBJ2-7; the table's D gene call, TRBD2, was not cross checked with the DNA. TRBV21-1 is shown as a pseudogene. The CDR3 runs 15 residues. This CDR3 reads CASVGESSDPYEQYF. The CDR3 nucleotides read TGTGCCAGCGTAGGAGAATCCTCGGATCCCTACGAGCAGTACTTC.

The J gene is TRBJ2-3, the V gene TRBV5-4; 8 nucleotides match TRBD2. The CDR3 spans 16 residues. V lost 0 bases to trimming and J lost 4 bases; unmatched junction nucleotides: 7. Per germline, CDR1 SGHNT and CDR2 YYREEE (reference sequence). CDR3 loop: CASSLAGGGISDTQYF. The CDR3 coding sequence is TGTGCCAGCAGCTTGGCCGGCGGGGGGATCTCAGATACGCAGTATTTT.

The chain uses TRBV9 and TRBJ2-5; TRBD1 aligns across 7 bases. In germline, CDR1 is SGDLS, CDR2 YYNGEE. The V gene end was trimmed by 6 bases and the J gene end by 5 bases; junction bases not matched to a gene: 16. The length of the CDR3 is 16 residues. The CDR3: CASTKTGGQLTETQYF. The CDR3 DNA is TGTGCCAGCACGAAGACTGGGGGACAGCTTACGGAGACCCAGTACTTC.

The CDR3 bases are TGCGCCAGCAGCCAAGAGCTGTTCGGGGGTTACGAGCAGTACTTC. This encodes CASSQELFGGYEQYF. V is TRBV4-1 and J is TRBJ2-7; D is perhaps TRBD2 (6 bases). Germline V gene lookup returns CDR1 MGHRA and CDR2 YSYEKL. V lost 0 bases and J lost 4, with 13 bases in between. This CDR3 comprises 15 residues.